The 12 T cell receptor beta chains below were found in one sample sequenced in a study of OX40 agonist ivuxolimab in advanced cancers. Method: immunoSEQ multiplex PCR; TCRdb's copy keeps in-frame clones and lacks some. The table lists about 86,000 clones, about 90% of them singletons. This specimen consisted of CD4+ or CD8+ T cells sorted from blood, obtained in a trial of the OX40 agonist ivuxolimab. These receptor sequences come from an adult with an advanced solid tumor such as melanoma, head and neck, liver or kidney cancer.

V usage is TRBV27 and J usage is TRBJ2-7; 8 bases map to TRBD2. V lost 6 bases to trimming and J lost 0 bases; unmatched junction nucleotides: 4. The CDR3 runs 14 residues. CDR1 and CDR2 (germline): MNHEY, SMNVEV (reference sequence). CDR3 bases: TGTGCCAGCAGCAGTGGGACTAGCTCCTACGAGCAGTACTTC. Its protein is CASSSGTSSYEQYF.

This chain uses TRBV21-1 with TRBJ2-6; TRBD1 is taken as the D call from the table, unchecked against the DNA. TRBV21-1 is annotated as a pseudogene. The CDR3 is 15 residues long. The CDR3 coding sequence is TGTGCCAGCAGCAGACATAGCTCTGGGGCCAACGTCCTGACTTTC. This translates into CASSRHSSGANVLTF.

The gene calls are TRBV5-6 and TRBJ2-7; perhaps TRBD2 as D (5 bases). Germline V gives CDR1 SGHDT, CDR2 YYEEEE. The CDR3 totals 12 residues. Trimming removed 4 bases at V and 0 bases at J, with 5 bases between. CDR3 protein: CASSGSSYEQYF. As DNA, the CDR3 is TGTGCCAGCAGCGGGAGCTCCTACGAGCAGTACTTC.

The rearrangement uses TRBV11-3 and TRBJ2-7, with TRBD2 matching over 8 bases. V trimming: 5 bases; J trimming: 4 bases; junction bases outside the gene matches: 7. CDR1 and CDR2 (germline): SGHNT, YENEEA. The CDR3 contains 14 residues. CDR3 sequence: CASSHGASGYEQYF. DNA for the CDR3: TGTGCCAGCAGCCACGGAGCTAGCGGGTACGAGCAGTACTTC.

The gene calls are TRBV11-3 and TRBJ2-5; D gene uncertain. Germline V gene lookup returns CDR1 SGHNT and CDR2 YENEEA. This CDR3 has 13 amino acids. The V end was cut by 1 base, the J end by 1 base, with 4 bases between. DNA for the CDR3: TGTGCCAGCAGCTTAGTCCCCCAAGAGACCCAGTACTTC. Residues: CASSLVPQETQYF.

This chain's CDR3 is CASSLALRVTEAFF. The DNA for the CDR3 is TGTGCCAGCAGCTTAGCGCTCAGGGTCACTGAAGCTTTCTTT. The chain couples TRBV7-9 to TRBJ1-1, with D tentatively TRBD1 (5 bases). Germline assignment: CDR1 SEHNR and CDR2 FQNEAQ (reference sequence). The CDR3 covers 14 residues. The V end was cut by 0 bases, the J end by 4 bases, with 9 bases between.

In DNA, the CDR3 is TGTGCCAGCAGCCCGGATGGGTCCGGTCAGCCCCAGCATTTT. Amino acid sequence: CASSPDGSGQPQHF. This rearrangement joins TRBV5-6 to TRBJ1-5, with D unresolved. V lost 4 bases and J 6 bases, leaving 14 bases between the germline ends. Germline loops: CDR1 SGHDT, CDR2 YYEEEE. This CDR3 contains 14 residues.

The chain couples TRBV29-1 to TRBJ1-6, with 7 bases lining up with TRBD1. V trimming: 6 bases; J trimming: 8 bases; junction bases outside the gene matches: 7. CDR1 and CDR2 (germline): SQVTM, ANQGSEA. The CDR3 consists of 13 residues. This CDR3 reads CSVGTGVDSPLHF. In nucleotides, the CDR3 is TGCAGCGTCGGTACAGGGGTGGATTCACCCCTCCACTTT.

This chain joins TRBV30 and TRBJ2-7; 10 positions agree with TRBD1. The germline CDR1 and CDR2 sequences are GTSNPN and SVGIG (reference sequence). With 2 bases clipped from V and 4 bases from J, the junction kept 5 bases outside the gene matches. The CDR3 extends over 14 amino acids. The CDR3 DNA reads as TGTGCCTGGAGTCAGGGACAGGGGTATTACGAGCAGTACTTC. It encodes CAWSQGQGYYEQYF.

The CDR3 region is CASSLDTAGRHSYNEQFF. In DNA, the CDR3 is TGTGCCAGCAGCTTAGACACTGCCGGCAGGCACTCCTACAATGAGCAGTTCTTC. The chain employs TRBV7-9 and TRBJ2-1, with no clear D. Germline CDR1 SEHNR, CDR2 FQNEAQ (reference sequence). The V gene lost 1 base and the J gene lost 0 bases, with 16 bases spanning the gap. This CDR3 spans 18 amino acids.

J is TRBJ2-2 and V is TRBV6-6, with a tentative D call TRBD2 (5 bases). This CDR3 is built from 14 residues. CDR1 MNHNY and CDR2 SVGAGI come from the germline V gene (reference sequence). Between the trimmed V and J ends, which lost 9 bases and 1 base, there was a span of 12 bases. This CDR3 is CASTPGKNTGELFF. CDR3 coding DNA: TGTGCCAGTACCCCCGGGAAGAACACCGGGGAGCTGTTTTTT.

J is TRBJ2-1 and V is TRBV29-1; TRBD2 agrees at 11 bases. Germline values: CDR1 SQVTM, CDR2 ANQGSEA. V lost 7 bases, J lost 7 bases, and 9 bases stayed unmatched. CDR3 size: 14 residues. CDR3 residues: CSAKRGTSGNEQFF. The DNA of the CDR3 is TGCAGCGCTAAAAGGGGGACTAGCGGAAATGAGCAGTTCTTC.